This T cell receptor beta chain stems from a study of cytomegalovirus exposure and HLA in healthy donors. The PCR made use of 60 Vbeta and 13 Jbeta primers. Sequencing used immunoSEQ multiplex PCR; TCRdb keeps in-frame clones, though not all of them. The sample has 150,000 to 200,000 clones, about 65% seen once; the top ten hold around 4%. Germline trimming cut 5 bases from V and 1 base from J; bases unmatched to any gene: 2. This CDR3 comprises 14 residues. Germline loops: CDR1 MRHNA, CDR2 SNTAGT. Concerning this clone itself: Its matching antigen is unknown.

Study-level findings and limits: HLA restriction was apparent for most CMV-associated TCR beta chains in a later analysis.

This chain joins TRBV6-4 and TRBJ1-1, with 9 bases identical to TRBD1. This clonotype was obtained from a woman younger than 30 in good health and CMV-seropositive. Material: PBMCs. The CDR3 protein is CASSPGQGNTEAFF. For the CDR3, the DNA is TGTGCCAGCAGTCCGGGACAGGGGAACACTGAAGCTTTCTTT.